The 20 T cell receptor beta chains in this list originate from one sample, sequenced in a study of STAT5B mutations in CD4+ large granular lymphocyte leukemia. Sequencing used immunoSEQ multiplex PCR; TCRdb keeps in-frame clones, though not all of them. This sample carries about 38,000 clones, more than 70% of them seen once, and the ten largest clones take approximately 0.5%. Source material: CD4+ T cells from blood buffy coats. These receptors all stem from a human donor in good health.

The table lists this clone with a few counts. The chain has TRBV7-9 and TRBJ1-6; D remains ambiguous. This CDR3 contains 14 residues. V lost 1 base and J lost 7, with 8 bases in between. Germline V CDR1 and CDR2: SEHNR, FQNEAQ (reference sequence). Written as DNA, the CDR3 is TGTGCCAGCAGCTTAGTGGCTCAAAATTCACCCCTCCACTTT. It codes for CASSLVAQNSPLHF.

This clone occurred once. The CDR3 protein is CASSPQTLGEAFF. DNA of the CDR3: TGTGCCAGCAGTCCCCAGACCCTGGGTGAAGCTTTCTTT. The chain carries TRBV6-5 and TRBJ1-1; D is unresolved. Germline loops: CDR1 MNHEY, CDR2 SVGAGI. The length of the CDR3 is 13 residues. V lost 5 bases, J lost 7 bases, and 14 bases lay in between.

This clone was observed a single time. The V call is TRBV6-5, the J call TRBJ2-2; D is uncertain. Germline V gene sequence: CDR1 MNHEY, CDR2 SVGAGI. V gave up 5 bases and J gave up 5 bases, with 12 bases separating them. The CDR3 spans 14 residues. CDR3 amino acids: CASSTRTGTGELFF. The CDR3 nucleotides read TGTGCCAGCAGTACCCGGACCGGAACCGGGGAGCTGTTTTTT.

This clone has just one count. The J gene is TRBJ2-7, the V gene TRBV19; 12 bases are a match to TRBD1. Germline CDR1 is LNHDA and CDR2 is SQIVND (reference sequence). Trimming removed 3 bases from V and 6 bases from J; junction bases left unmatched: 6. CDR3 length equals 15 residues. In nucleotides, the CDR3 is TGTGCCAGTAGTATGGGGACAGGGGGCGTCGGCGAGCAGTACTTC. Its protein is CASSMGTGGVGEQYF. Combining the CDR3 with reference TRBV19 and TRBJ2-7 gives the whole variable domain DGGITQSPKYLFRKEGQNVTLSCEQNLNHDAMYWYRQDPGQGLRLIYYSQIVNDFQKGDIAEGYSVSREKKESFPLTVTSAQKNPTAFYLCASSMGTGGVGEQYFGPGTRLTVT.

This chain links TRBV6-1 with TRBJ2-3; 9 bases agree with TRBD1. The CDR3 runs 14 residues. In germline, CDR1 is MNHNS, CDR2 SASEGT. J was trimmed by 4 bases and V by 6 bases; bases with no gene match: 5. CDR3 sequence (DNA): TGTGCCAGCAGGTCCCGGACAGGGGCAGATACGCAGTATTTT. This sequence encodes CASRSRTGADTQYF.

The J gene is TRBJ1-1, the V gene TRBV2; 8 bases align to TRBD1. CDR3 length equals 16 residues. Looked up from germline, CDR1 is SNHLY and CDR2 is FYNNEI. Losses at the gene ends were 5 bases for V and 3 bases for J; bases not matched to a gene: 11. In nucleotides, the CDR3 is TGTGCCAGCAGTATGGACAGGGAAGGTACGGACACTGAAGCTTTCTTT. This sequence encodes CASSMDREGTDTEAFF.

The V call is TRBV6-5, the J call TRBJ2-5; the match to TRBD2 covers 16 bases. J lost 3 bases, V lost 5 bases, and 0 bases had no gene match. The CDR3 is made up of 15 amino acids. Per the germline V gene, CDR1 is MNHEY and CDR2 is SVGAGI. The chain's CDR3 is CASSGTSGGEETQYF. The CDR3 DNA follows: TGTGCCAGCAGTGGGACTAGCGGGGGGGAAGAGACCCAGTACTTC.

J is TRBJ1-6 and V is TRBV4-1, with D possibly TRBD1 on 5 matching bases. Trimming cost V 0 bases and J 6 bases, with 18 bases left between them. The CDR3 has 18 amino acids. Germline CDR1 reads MGHRA; CDR2 reads YSYEKL. The CDR3 DNA reads TGCGCCAGCAGCCAAGATAGCGGTACGGGACTCATTAATTCACCCCTCCACTTT. The encoded protein is CASSQDSGTGLINSPLHF.

The chain links TRBV18 to TRBJ1-1; a weak D match, TRBD1 (6 bases). V was clipped by 5 bases and J by 1 base, with 14 bases between them. CDR1 is KGHSH, CDR2 LQKENI, per germline. The CDR3 contains 15 residues. The CDR3 region has the DNA TGTGCCAGCTCAAAGGATCAGGGGACGAACACTGAAGCTTTCTTT. Its translation: CASSKDQGTNTEAFF.

The chain combines TRBV5-1 with TRBJ2-2, with no clear D. The V and J ends lost 0 bases and 1 base respectively, with 7 bases between them. This CDR3 region has 15 residues. Germline loops: CDR1 SGHRS, CDR2 YFSETQ. The CDR3 coding sequence is TGCGCCAGCAGCTTGGGGGCCCTGAACACCGGGGAGCTGTTTTTT. Protein product: CASSLGALNTGELFF.

This rearrangement joins TRBV5-1 to TRBJ2-3; unclear D gene. The V gene lost 1 base and the J gene lost 3 bases, with 6 bases spanning the gap. The germline CDR1 and CDR2 sequences are SGHRS and YFSETQ. The CDR3 length is 13 residues. DNA for the CDR3: TGCGCCAGCAGCTTGCGCAGGACAGATACGCAGTATTTT. Translation gives CASSLRRTDTQYF.

The chain is built from TRBV7-7 and TRBJ2-5; 7 bases agree with TRBD1. This CDR3 region has 14 residues. J gave up 2 bases and V 5 bases, and 5 bases lay outside the gene matches. The germline CDR1 and CDR2 sequences are SSHAT and FNYEAQ (reference sequence). CDR3 loop: CASSKGTAQETQYF. CDR3 DNA: TGTGCCAGCAGCAAGGGGACAGCTCAAGAGACCCAGTACTTC.

This clone was seen a handful of times. The chain employs TRBV11-3 and TRBJ2-3; 8 nucleotides align to TRBD2. Per germline, CDR1 SGHNT and CDR2 YENEEA. The CDR3 runs to 14 residues. Trimming took 5 bases from V and 2 from J; bases not matched to a gene: 3. The DNA of the CDR3 is TGTGCCAGCAGCCCGGGAGGGGACACAGATACGCAGTATTTT. It yields the protein CASSPGGDTDTQYF. Full variable domain (outside the CDR3, taken from reference TRBV11-3 and TRBJ2-3): EAGVVQSPRYKIIEKKQPVAFWCNPISGHNTLYWYLQNLGQGPELLIRYENEEAVDDSQLPKDRFSAERLKGVDSTLKIQPAELGDSAVYLCASSPGGDTDTQYFGPGTRLTVL.

V gene TRBV9 combines with J gene TRBJ2-2; weak D call: TRBD2 (6 bases). Germline CDR1 reads SGDLS; CDR2 reads YYNGEE. Between the trimmed V and J ends, which lost 0 bases and 2 bases, there was a span of 8 bases. CDR3 size: 15 residues. The CDR3 nucleotides read TGTGCCAGCAGCGTAGGGGGAGGAAACACCGGGGAGCTGTTTTTT. It codes for CASSVGGGNTGELFF.

The V gene is TRBV6-5, the J gene TRBJ1-5; D is undetermined. Germline V gives CDR1 MNHEY, CDR2 SVGAGI. This CDR3 has 13 residues. Trimming left V 6 bases short and J 3 bases short, with 9 bases between. CDR3 protein: CASSPMANQPQHF. The CDR3 DNA follows: TGTGCCAGCAGCCCCATGGCCAATCAGCCCCAGCATTTT.

This sequence joins TRBV28 and TRBJ2-6; D may be TRBD2 (5 bases). The CDR3 has 17 residues. Germline V gene data show CDR1 as MDHEN and CDR2 as SYDVKM. Trimming removed 3 bases at V and 0 bases at J, with 12 bases between. DNA of the CDR3: TGTGCCAGCAGTTTGAGGGTCGGTAGCTCTGGGGCCAACGTCCTGACTTTC. Translation gives CASSLRVGSSGANVLTF. The variable domain in full, completed from reference TRBV28 and TRBJ2-6, reads DVKVTQSSRYLVKRTGEKVFLECVQDMDHENMFWYRQDPGLGLRLIYFSYDVKMKEKGDIPEGYSVSREKKERFSLILESASTNQTSMYLCASSLRVGSSGANVLTFGAGSRLTVL.

This clone was found once. V and J are TRBV4-1 and TRBJ2-6; 9 nucleotides align to TRBD2. The germline CDR1 and CDR2 sequences are MGHRA and YSYEKL. Trimming at V came to 1 base and at J to 0 bases, leaving 10 bases not matched to a gene. The CDR3 runs to 20 residues. The chain's CDR3 is CASSQGAGLATPSGANVLTF. The CDR3 DNA follows: TGCGCCAGCAGCCAAGGGGCGGGACTAGCAACTCCCTCTGGGGCCAACGTCCTGACTTTC.

The gene calls are TRBV7-3 and TRBJ2-7; D might be TRBD2 (6 bases). Trimming left V 0 bases short and J 4 bases short, with 13 bases between. Germline CDR1 and CDR2: SGHTA and FQGTGA. The CDR3 is made up of 15 amino acids. CDR3: CASSLTGGMFYEQYF. The DNA of the CDR3 is TGTGCCAGCAGCTTAACGGGCGGGATGTTTTACGAGCAGTACTTC.

The chain has TRBV7-9 and TRBJ2-5; TRBD1 matches 12 bases. The CDR3 contains 15 residues. Unmatched junction bases numbered 6, after V lost 5 bases and J lost 5 bases. In germline, CDR1 is SEHNR, CDR2 FQNEAQ (reference sequence). The CDR3 sequence is CASSMGQGADETQYF. For the CDR3, the DNA is TGTGCCAGCAGCATGGGACAGGGGGCTGATGAGACCCAGTACTTC. The whole variable domain, remainder taken from reference TRBV7-9 and TRBJ2-5, is DTGVSQNPRHKITKRGQNVTFRCDPISEHNRLYWYRQTLGQGPEFLTYFQNEAQLEKSRLLSDRFSAERPKGSFSTLEIQRTEQGDSAMYLCASSMGQGADETQYFGPGTRLLVL.

The chain combines TRBV4-3 with TRBJ2-1, with 10 bases aligning to TRBD2. This CDR3 region has 15 residues. CDR1 is LGHNA, CDR2 YSLEER, per germline. V gave up 0 bases and J gave up 10 bases; unmatched junction bases: 6. The CDR3 DNA sequence: TGCGCCAGCAGCCAAGATGTTAGCGGGAGGAGAGAGCAGTTCTTC. Translating it yields CASSQDVSGRREQFF.